The 4 T cell receptor beta chains reported below all come from one sample, sequenced in a study of shared clonotypes between healthy human individuals. Generated by immunoSEQ multiplex PCR, the TCRdb table keeps only in-frame clones and is missing some. The table includes around 980,000 clones, around three quarters detected once. Sequenced input: memory CD4+ T cells from PBMCs. The subset: CD45RA-negative fraction. All receptors derive from a man aged 18 to 35 in good health. Some clones in this sample may be carry-over from other donors' samples.

This clone showed up just a few times. A far bigger clonotype differs at one base, so this is likely a read error. The CDR3 region is CASTLRDGNIQHF. The CDR3 nucleotides are TGTGCCAGCACCCTCAGGGACGGTAACATTCAGCACTTC. The chain has TRBV6-1 and TRBJ2-4; D is perhaps TRBD1 or TRBD2 (5 bases each). CDR1 is MNHNS and CDR2 is SASEGT in the germline V gene. The CDR3 is made up of 13 amino acids.

J is TRBJ2-7 and V is TRBV6-5; 7 bases line up with TRBD1. This CDR3 region has 12 residues. Per germline, CDR1 MNHEY and CDR2 SVGAGI. Losses at the gene ends were 6 bases for V and 5 bases for J; bases not matched to a gene: 4. Here the CDR3 reads CASRSQGNEQYF. The DNA for the CDR3 is TGTGCCAGCAGGTCACAGGGGAACGAGCAGTACTTC.

The chain joins TRBV11-2 to TRBJ2-7; D perhaps matches TRBD1 (5 bases). CDR3 length equals 13 residues. The V gene's germline CDR1 is SGHAT and CDR2 FQNNGV. Trimming cost V 5 bases and J 2 bases, with 10 bases left between them. CDR3 coding DNA: TGTGCCAGCAGCCTTCGACAGACCTACGAGCAGTACTTC. It translates to CASSLRQTYEQYF.

This chain links TRBV30 with TRBJ2-1, with TRBD2 matching over 7 bases. Germline V gene sequence: CDR1 GTSNPN, CDR2 SVGIG (reference sequence). The CDR3 loop spans 17 amino acids. The V and J ends lost 0 bases and 7 bases, in that order; junction bases with no gene match: 15. CDR3 sequence (DNA): TGTGCCTGGAGTGTATTAAGCGGGAAGGGGCCGGGGAATGAGCAGTTCTTC. This sequence encodes CAWSVLSGKGPGNEQFF. The full variable domain, rest sourced from reference TRBV30 and TRBJ2-1, is SQTIHQWPATLVQPVGSPLSLECTVEGTSNPNLYWYRQAAGRGLQLLFYSVGIGQISSEVPQNLSASRPQDRQFILSSKKLLLSDSGFYLCAWSVLSGKGPGNEQFFGPGTRLTVL.